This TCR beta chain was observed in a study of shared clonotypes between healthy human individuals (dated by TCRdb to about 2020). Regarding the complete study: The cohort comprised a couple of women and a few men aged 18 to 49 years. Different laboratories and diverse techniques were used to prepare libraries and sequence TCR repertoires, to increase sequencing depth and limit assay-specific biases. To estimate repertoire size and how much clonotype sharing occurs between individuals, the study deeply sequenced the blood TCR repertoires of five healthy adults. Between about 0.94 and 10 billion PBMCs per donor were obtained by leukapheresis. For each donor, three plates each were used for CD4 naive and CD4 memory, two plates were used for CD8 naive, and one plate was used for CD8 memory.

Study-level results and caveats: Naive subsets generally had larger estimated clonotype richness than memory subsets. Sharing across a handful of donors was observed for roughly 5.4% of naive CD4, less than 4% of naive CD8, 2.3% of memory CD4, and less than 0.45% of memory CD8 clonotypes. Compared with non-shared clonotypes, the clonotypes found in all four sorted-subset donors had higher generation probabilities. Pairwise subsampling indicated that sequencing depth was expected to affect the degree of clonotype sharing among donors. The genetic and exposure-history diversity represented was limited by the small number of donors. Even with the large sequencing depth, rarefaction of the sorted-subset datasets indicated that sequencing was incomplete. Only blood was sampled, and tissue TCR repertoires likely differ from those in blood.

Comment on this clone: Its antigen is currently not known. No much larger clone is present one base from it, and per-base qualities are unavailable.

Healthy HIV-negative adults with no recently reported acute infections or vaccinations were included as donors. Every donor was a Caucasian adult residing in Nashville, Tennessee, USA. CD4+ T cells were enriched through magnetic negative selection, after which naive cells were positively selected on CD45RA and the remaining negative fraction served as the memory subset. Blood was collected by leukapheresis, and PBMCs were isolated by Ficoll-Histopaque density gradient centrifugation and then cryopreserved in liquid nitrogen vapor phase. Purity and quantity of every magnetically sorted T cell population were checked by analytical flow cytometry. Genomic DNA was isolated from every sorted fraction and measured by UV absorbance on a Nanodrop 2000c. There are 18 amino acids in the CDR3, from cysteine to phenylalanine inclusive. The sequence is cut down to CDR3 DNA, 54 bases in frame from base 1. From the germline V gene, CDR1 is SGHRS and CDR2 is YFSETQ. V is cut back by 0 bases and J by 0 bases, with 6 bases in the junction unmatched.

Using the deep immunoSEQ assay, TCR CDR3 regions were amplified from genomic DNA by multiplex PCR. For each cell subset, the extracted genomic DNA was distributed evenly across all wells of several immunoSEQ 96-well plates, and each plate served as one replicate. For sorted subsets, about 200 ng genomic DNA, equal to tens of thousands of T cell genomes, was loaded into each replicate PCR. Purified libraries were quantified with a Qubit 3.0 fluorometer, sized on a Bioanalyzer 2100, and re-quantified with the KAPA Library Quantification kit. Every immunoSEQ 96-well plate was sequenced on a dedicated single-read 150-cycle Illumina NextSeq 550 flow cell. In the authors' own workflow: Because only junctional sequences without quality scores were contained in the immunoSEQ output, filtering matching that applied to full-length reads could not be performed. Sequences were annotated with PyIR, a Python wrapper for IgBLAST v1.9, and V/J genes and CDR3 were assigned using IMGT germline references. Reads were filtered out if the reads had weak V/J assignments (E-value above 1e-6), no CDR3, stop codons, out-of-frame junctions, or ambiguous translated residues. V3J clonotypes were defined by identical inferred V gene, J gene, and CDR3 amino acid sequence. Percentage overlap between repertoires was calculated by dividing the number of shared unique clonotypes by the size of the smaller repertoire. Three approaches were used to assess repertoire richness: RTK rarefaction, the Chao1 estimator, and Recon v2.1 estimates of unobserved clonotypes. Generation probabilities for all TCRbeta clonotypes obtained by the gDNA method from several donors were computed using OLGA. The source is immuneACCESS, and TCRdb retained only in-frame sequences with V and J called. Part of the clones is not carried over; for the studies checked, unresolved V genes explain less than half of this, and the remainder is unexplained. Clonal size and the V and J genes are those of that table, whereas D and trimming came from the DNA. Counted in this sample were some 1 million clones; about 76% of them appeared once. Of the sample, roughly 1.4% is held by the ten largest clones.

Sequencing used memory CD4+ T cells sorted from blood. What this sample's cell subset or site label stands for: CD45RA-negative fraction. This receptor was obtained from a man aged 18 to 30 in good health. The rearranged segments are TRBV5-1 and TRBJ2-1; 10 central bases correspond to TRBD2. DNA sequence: TGCGCCAGCAGCTTGGATCCTAGCGGGGGCTACTCCTACAATGAGCAGTTCTTC. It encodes CASSLDPSGGYSYNEQFF.